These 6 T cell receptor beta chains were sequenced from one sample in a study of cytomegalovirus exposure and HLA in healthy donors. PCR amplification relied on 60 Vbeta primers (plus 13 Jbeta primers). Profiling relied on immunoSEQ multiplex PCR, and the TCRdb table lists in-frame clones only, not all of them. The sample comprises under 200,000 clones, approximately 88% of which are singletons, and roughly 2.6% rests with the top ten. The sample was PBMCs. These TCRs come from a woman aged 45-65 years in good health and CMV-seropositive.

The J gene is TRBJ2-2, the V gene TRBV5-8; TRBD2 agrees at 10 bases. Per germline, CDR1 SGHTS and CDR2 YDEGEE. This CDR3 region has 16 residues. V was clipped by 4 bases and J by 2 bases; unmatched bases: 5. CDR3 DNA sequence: TGTGCCAGCAGCCCGAGGACTAGCGGTAACACCGGGGAGCTGTTTTTT. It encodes CASSPRTSGNTGELFF.

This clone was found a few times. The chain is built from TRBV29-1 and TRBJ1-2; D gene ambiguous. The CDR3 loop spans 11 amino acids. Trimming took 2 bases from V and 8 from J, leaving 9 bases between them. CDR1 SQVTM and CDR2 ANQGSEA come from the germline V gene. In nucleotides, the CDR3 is TGCAGCGTTGAAAACCTCCGGGGCTACACCTTC. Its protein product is CSVENLRGYTF.

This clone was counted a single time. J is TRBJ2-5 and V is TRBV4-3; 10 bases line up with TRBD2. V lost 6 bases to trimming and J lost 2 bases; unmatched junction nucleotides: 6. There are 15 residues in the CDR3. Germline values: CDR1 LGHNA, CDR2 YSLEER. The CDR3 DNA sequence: TGCGCCAGCAGTGATGGACTAGCGGCACAAGAGACCCAGTACTTC. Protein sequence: CASSDGLAAQETQYF.

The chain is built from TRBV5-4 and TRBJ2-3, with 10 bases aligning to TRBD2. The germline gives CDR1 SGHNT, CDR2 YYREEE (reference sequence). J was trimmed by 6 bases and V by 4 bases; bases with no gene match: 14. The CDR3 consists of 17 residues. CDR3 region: CASSQVASGSKGDTQYF. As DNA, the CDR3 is TGTGCCAGCAGCCAAGTTGCTAGCGGGAGTAAGGGGGATACGCAGTATTTT.

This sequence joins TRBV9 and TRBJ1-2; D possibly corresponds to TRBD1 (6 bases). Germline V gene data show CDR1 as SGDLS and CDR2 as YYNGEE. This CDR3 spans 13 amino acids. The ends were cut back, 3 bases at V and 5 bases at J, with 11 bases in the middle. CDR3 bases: TGTGCCAGCAGCGCAGGGACATCGTATGGCTACACCTTC. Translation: CASSAGTSYGYTF.

CDR3 protein: CASSLLAGPSTDTQYF. In nucleotides, the CDR3 is TGTGCCAGCAGCTTACTAGCGGGGCCTAGCACAGATACGCAGTATTTT. This chain links TRBV7-8 with TRBJ2-3; the match to TRBD2 covers 9 bases. Germline V CDR1 and CDR2: SGHVS, FQNEAQ. V trimming: 2 bases; J trimming: 0 bases; junction bases outside the gene matches: 3. This CDR3 comprises 16 residues.